A few counts support the clone carrying this T cell receptor beta chain. Its target is unknown. The assay was immunoSEQ multiplex PCR, and TCRdb's table has in-frame clones only and misses some. The repertoire holds some 30,000 clones, 60% to 85% seen once, with 20% in the top ten. These data are taken from a study of CD4 T cells in relation to SARS-CoV-2 and coronaviruses. The study, taken as a whole, reports: In approximately 71% of donors, memory CD4+ clonotypes crossrecognized SARS-CoV-2 and at least one common cold coronavirus spike.

CD4+ T cells from unexposed donors were obtained before the COVID-19 pandemic (2011-2018). CD4+ T cells were isolated from the cells after about ten days of culture. The CDR3 extends over 14 amino acids. Between the trimmed V and J ends, which lost 5 bases and 7 bases, there was a span of 17 bases. From germline, CDR1 is LNHDA and CDR2 SQIVND (reference sequence). This chain joins TRBV19 and TRBJ1-2, with TRBD1 as a possible D gene (6 bases). This clonotype was sampled from a human donor in good health. Source material: CD4+ T cells from PBMCs, cultured in vitro. The DNA for the CDR3 is TGTGCCAGTAGTTATGACCGGCAGGGGATTGGCTACACCTTC. It translates to CASSYDRQGIGYTF.